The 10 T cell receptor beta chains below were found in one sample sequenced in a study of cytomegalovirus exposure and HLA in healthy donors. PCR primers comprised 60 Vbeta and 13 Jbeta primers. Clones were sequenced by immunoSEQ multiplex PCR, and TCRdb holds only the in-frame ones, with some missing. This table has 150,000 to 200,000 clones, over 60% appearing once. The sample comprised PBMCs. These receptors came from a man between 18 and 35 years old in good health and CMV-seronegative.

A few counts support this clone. The CDR3 reads CASTNPGAANEKLFF. Here the CDR3 DNA reads TGTGCCAGCACTAATCCAGGGGCCGCTAATGAAAAACTGTTTTTT. The chain has TRBV21-1 and TRBJ1-4; the listed D gene, TRBD1, was not tested against the DNA. TRBV21-1 is classified as a pseudogene. CDR3 length: 15 amino acids.

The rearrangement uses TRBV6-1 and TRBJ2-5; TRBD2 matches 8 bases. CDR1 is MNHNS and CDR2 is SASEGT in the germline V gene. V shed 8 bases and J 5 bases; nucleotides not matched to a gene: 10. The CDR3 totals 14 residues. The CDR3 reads CASGEGGRRETQYF. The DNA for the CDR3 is TGTGCCAGCGGAGAAGGCGGGAGGCGTGAGACCCAGTACTTC.

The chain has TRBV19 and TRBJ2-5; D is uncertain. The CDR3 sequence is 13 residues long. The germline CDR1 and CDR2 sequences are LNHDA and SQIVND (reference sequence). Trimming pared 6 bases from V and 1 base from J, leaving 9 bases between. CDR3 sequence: CASRGRPQETQYF. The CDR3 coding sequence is TGTGCCAGTAGGGGCAGGCCCCAAGAGACCCAGTACTTC.

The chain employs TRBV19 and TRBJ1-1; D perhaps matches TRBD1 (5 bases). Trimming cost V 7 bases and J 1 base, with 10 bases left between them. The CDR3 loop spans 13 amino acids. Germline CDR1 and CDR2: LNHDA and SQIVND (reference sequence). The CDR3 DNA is TGTGCCAGTATCGGGCAGGGGAACACTGAAGCTTTCTTT. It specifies CASIGQGNTEAFF.

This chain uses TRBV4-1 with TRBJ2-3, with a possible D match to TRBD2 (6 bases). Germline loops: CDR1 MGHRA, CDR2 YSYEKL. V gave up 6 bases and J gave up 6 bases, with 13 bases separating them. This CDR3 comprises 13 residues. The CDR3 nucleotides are TGCGCCAGCAGGGGACTCCCGGCTGATACGCAGTATTTT. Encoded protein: CASRGLPADTQYF.

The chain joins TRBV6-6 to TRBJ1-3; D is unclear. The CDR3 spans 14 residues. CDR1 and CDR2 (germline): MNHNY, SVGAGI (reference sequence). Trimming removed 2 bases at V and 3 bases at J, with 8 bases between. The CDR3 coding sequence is TGTGCCAGCAGTTACACGGGTATTGGAAACACCATATATTTT. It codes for CASSYTGIGNTIYF.

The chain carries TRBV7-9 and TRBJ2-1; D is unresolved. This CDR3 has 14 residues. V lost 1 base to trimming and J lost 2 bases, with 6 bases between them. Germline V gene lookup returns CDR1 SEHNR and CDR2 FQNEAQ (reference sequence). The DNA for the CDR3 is TGTGCCAGCAGCTTAGTGCGGCCCTACAATGAGCAGTTCTTC. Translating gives CASSLVRPYNEQFF. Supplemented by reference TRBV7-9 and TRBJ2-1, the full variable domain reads DTGVSQNPRHKITKRGQNVTFRCDPISEHNRLYWYRQTLGQGPEFLTYFQNEAQLEKSRLLSDRFSAERPKGSFSTLEIQRTEQGDSAMYLCASSLVRPYNEQFFGPGTRLTVL.

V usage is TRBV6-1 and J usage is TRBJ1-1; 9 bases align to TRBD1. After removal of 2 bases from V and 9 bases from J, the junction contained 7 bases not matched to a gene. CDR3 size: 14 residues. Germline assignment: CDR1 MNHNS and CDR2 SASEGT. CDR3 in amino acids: CASSEKQGARKAFF. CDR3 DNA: TGTGCCAGCAGTGAAAAACAGGGGGCCCGCAAAGCTTTCTTT.

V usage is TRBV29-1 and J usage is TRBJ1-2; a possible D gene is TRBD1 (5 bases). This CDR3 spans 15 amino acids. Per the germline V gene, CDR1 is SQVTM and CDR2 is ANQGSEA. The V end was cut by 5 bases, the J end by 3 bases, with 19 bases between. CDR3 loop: CSVPGRTGVDYGYTF. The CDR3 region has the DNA TGCAGCGTTCCAGGTCGGACGGGGGTCGACTATGGCTACACCTTC.

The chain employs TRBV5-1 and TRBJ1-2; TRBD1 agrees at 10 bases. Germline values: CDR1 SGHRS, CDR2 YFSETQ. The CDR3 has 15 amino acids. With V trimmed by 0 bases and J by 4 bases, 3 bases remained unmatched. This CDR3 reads CASSLDGTGVYGYTF. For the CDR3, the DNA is TGCGCCAGCAGCTTGGACGGGACAGGGGTCTATGGCTACACCTTC.